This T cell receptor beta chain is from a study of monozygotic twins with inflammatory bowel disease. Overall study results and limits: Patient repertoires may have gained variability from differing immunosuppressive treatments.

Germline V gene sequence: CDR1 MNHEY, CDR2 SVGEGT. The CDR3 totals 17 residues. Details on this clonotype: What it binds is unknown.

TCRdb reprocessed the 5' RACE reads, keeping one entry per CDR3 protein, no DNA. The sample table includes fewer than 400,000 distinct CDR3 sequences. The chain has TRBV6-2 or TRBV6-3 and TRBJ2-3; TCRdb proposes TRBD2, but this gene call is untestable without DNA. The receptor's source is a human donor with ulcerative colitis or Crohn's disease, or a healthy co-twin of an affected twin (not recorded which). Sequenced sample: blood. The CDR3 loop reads CASSPMIAGVRTDTQYF.